This TCR beta chain was sequenced during a study of CD8+ T cells in alopecia areata. cDNA reverse transcribed from extracted RNA served as the sequencing template. TCRdb's copy holds only in-frame clones and misses some; the assay was immunoSEQ multiplex PCR. The sample holds some 240,000 clones, about 58% seen once. This sample's treatment: oral pan-JAK inhibitor, 5-10 mg twice daily. Individuals with alopecia areata gave both lesional scalp punch biopsies and peripheral blood for collection. Only one count was recorded for this clone. This sequence was found in a human donor with alopecia areata. The sample was CD4+ T cells sorted from blood, taken at week 4, from a patient treated with tofacitinib.

Written as DNA, the CDR3 is TGCGCCAGCAGCCGCCTCATCGGCAATGAGCAGTTCTTC. It encodes CASSRLIGNEQFF. The chain joins TRBV4-1 to TRBJ2-1; D remains ambiguous. This CDR3 region has 13 residues. V lost 4 bases and J lost 6, with 10 bases in between. Germline CDR1 and CDR2: MGHRA and YSYEKL.